A selection of T cell receptor beta chains follows, all from one sample in a study of T cell repertoires in cytomegalovirus infection. No antigen has been assigned to these receptors. One entry per CDR3 protein results from TCRdb running MiXCR on the reads. This table holds 450,000 to 650,000 distinct CDR3 sequences, under 45% found once. The sequencing used cultured PBMCs, collected from culture after CMV antigen stimulation. Receptors originate from a human donor in good health (CMV status not recorded). Some clones in this sample may be carry-over from other donors' samples. CDR3s include the opening cysteine and the closing phenylalanine or tryptophan. A D gene is named only where the DNA matches it firmly. The size entry is marked missing in some rows and otherwise reads once, few, many or a size class.

v_gene,len,abundance,j_gene,d_gene,CDR3nt,CDR3aa
TRBV27,15,NA,TRBJ2-7,NA,TGTGCCAGCAGTTTTGGAGGGGGGGGCTCCTACGAGCAGTACTTC,CASSFGGGGSYEQYF
TRBV7-8,14,many,TRBJ2-7,TRBD1,TGTGCCAGCAGCTTTTCAGGGGGTCCGTCCGAGCAGTACTTC,CASSFSGGPSEQYF
TRBV7-2,19,NA,TRBJ2-3,TRBD2,TGTGCCAGCAGCCCACTTCGCGCTACTAGCGGGAGTTGGGCAGATACGCAGTATTTT,CASSPLRATSGSWADTQYF
TRBV6-1,13,NA,TRBJ1-1,TRBD1,TGTGCCAGCCTACGGACAGGGAACACTGAAGCTTTCTTT,CASLRTGNTEAFF
TRBV20-1,12,few,TRBJ2-1,NA,TGCAGTGCTAGGTCAGGATACAATGAGCAGTTCTTC,CSARSGYNEQFF
TRBV24-1,14,once,TRBJ1-2,NA,TGTGCCACCAGTGACCCGACAGACGCCTATGGCTACACCTTC,CATSDPTDAYGYTF
TRBV7-3,15,NA,TRBJ2-5,TRBD2,TGTGCCAGCAGCCCGACTAGCGGTTTTGTTAGGCGAGAGTACTTC,CASSPTSGFVRREYF
TRBV7-8,22,NA,TRBJ2-1,NA,TGTGCCAGCAGCTTAGCTCGGTCGCTATCGGTTTATAGACTAGACTCCTACAATGAGCAGTTCTTC,CASSLARSLSVYRLDSYNEQFF
TRBV23-1,19,NA,TRBJ1-1,TRBD1,TGCGCCAGCAGTTCCGACCGGGACAGCCACACTACCGTGGGCACTGAAGCTTTCTTT,CASSSDRDSHTTVGTEAFF
TRBV10-3,15,NA,TRBJ2-7,NA,TGTGCCATCAGTGAGTCGTCGCGGGGTAGCTACGAGCAGTACTTC,CAISESSRGSYEQYF
TRBV11-2,23,few,TRBJ1-1,TRBD1,TGTGCCAGCAGCCCCTCTTTTGTGGACAGGGATCGGAACGAATTACCAATGAACACTGAAGCTTTCTTT,CASSPSFVDRDRNELPMNTEAFF
TRBV6-2/TRBV6-3,13,NA,TRBJ2-7,NA,TGTGCCAGCAGGCCCCCCCTCCTTCGTGAGCAGTACTTC,CASRPPLLREQYF
TRBV12-3/TRBV12-4,13,NA,TRBJ2-6,NA,TGTGCCAGCAGTTTTACCCTTGCCAACGTCCTGACTTTC,CASSFTLANVLTF
TRBV7-8,15,few,TRBJ2-1,NA,TGTGCCAGCAGACGTCTCGGGACCTCGGGCAATGAGCAGTTCTTC,CASRRLGTSGNEQFF
TRBV5-1,13,NA,TRBJ1-2,TRBD1,TGCGCCAGCAGCTGGGGGACAGGTTATGGCTACACCTTC,CASSWGTGYGYTF
TRBV6-5,12,NA,TRBJ1-5,NA,TGTGCCAGCAGTGAAAAAGGGCAGCCCCAGCATTTT,CASSEKGQPQHF
TRBV7-2,14,many,TRBJ2-1,NA,TGTGCCAGCAGCTCTGACAGATTCTACAATGAGCAGTTCTTC,CASSSDRFYNEQFF
TRBV19,15,NA,TRBJ1-6,NA,TGTGCCAGTACAACGGGGGGATCCTATAATTCACCCCTCCACTTT,CASTTGGSYNSPLHF
TRBV19,17,NA,TRBJ2-1,NA,TGTGCCAGTATTAACTCCATACAGCTTGGCGCCTACAATGAGCAGTTCTTC,CASINSIQLGAYNEQFF
TRBV7-8,16,NA,TRBJ2-6,NA,TGTGCCAGCAGCTTACCTGGAACGTCTGGGGCCAACGTCCTGACTTTC,CASSLPGTSGANVLTF
TRBV30,16,NA,TRBJ1-5,TRBD1,TGTGCCTGGAGTGCCCCTCCGACAGGGAACAATCAGCCCCAGCATTTT,CAWSAPPTGNNQPQHF
TRBV7-2,14,NA,TRBJ1-5,NA,TGTGCCAGCAGCTCCCAGGGGAAATTTCAGCCCCAGCATTTT,CASSSQGKFQPQHF
TRBV7-2,13,NA,TRBJ2-7,TRBD2,TGTGCCAACCGACTAGCGGGAGGGAACGAGCAGTACTTC,CANRLAGGNEQYF
TRBV27,14,NA,TRBJ1-2,TRBD1,TGTGCCAGCAGTCCTCTCGGGACAGGCTATGGCTACACCTTC,CASSPLGTGYGYTF
TRBV7-6,16,few,TRBJ2-2,TRBD1,TGTGCCAGCAGCTTTGAGACAGGGGTCTTCACCGGGGAGCTGTTTTTT,CASSFETGVFTGELFF
TRBV7-9,16,NA,TRBJ2-1,TRBD2,TGTGCCAGCAGTCCACTGGGTGTAGCGGGGGACAATGAGCAGTTCTTC,CASSPLGVAGDNEQFF
TRBV20-1,14,NA,TRBJ2-3,TRBD2,TGCAGTGCACCGGCGGGGGGGCTCCCAGATACGCAGTATTTT,CSAPAGGLPDTQYF
TRBV29-1,14,NA,TRBJ2-3,NA,TGCAGCGTTGAGGGTGGCAGGTTCACAGATACGCAGTATTTT,CSVEGGRFTDTQYF
TRBV5-8,9,NA,TRBJ2-1,NA,TGTGCCAGCAACCTTGTGGAGTTCTTC,CASNLVEFF
TRBV7-2,13,NA,TRBJ2-3,NA,TGTGCCAGCAGCACGCTCAGGGCAGATACGCAGTATTTT,CASSTLRADTQYF
TRBV11-2,16,once,TRBJ2-5,TRBD1,TGTGCCAGCAGCAGAACCGGACAGGGGGCGAAGGAGACCCAGTACTTC,CASSRTGQGAKETQYF
TRBV4-2,15,NA,TRBJ1-2,NA,TGTGCCAGCAGCCAAGAGTGGGCAGGGCTAAAGGGCTACACCTTC,CASSQEWAGLKGYTF
TRBV18,16,NA,TRBJ1-2,NA,TGTGCCAGCTCAAACCACGGGCAGGGGATTGACTATGGCTACACCTTC,CASSNHGQGIDYGYTF
TRBV28,18,NA,TRBJ1-5,NA,TGTGCCAGCAGTTTGTTGGCAGGGCCCATTTATAGCAATCAGCCCCAGCATTTT,CASSLLAGPIYSNQPQHF
TRBV7-2,14,NA,TRBJ2-3,NA,TGTGCCAGCAGCTTCGGGGGCCGCACAGATACGCAGTATTTT,CASSFGGRTDTQYF
TRBV14,18,NA,TRBJ2-1,NA,TGTGCCAGCAGCCCCTCCTGGAGGGGCAGGGCGGGGAAAGGGGAGCAGTTCTTC,CASSPSWRGRAGKGEQFF
TRBV6-2/TRBV6-3,17,NA,TRBJ2-2,TRBD2,TGTGCCAGCAATCCCGCCCGGGGACTAGCGAGGACCGGGGAGCTGTTTTTT,CASNPARGLARTGELFF
TRBV7-6,17,once,TRBJ2-6,NA,TGTGCCAGCAGCCTAGGCGGTCTGAGTCCCGGGGCCAACGTCCTGACTTTC,CASSLGGLSPGANVLTF
TRBV29-1,13,many,TRBJ2-3,NA,TGCAGCGTTATGGAGGGTTACACAGATACGCAGTATTTT,CSVMEGYTDTQYF
TRBV7-2,14,few,TRBJ1-1,NA,TGTGCCAGCAGCTTTAGGTGGGGGAACACTGAAGCTTTCTTT,CASSFRWGNTEAFF
TRBV25-1,16,few,TRBJ1-1,NA,TGTGCCAGCAGTGAGCTCTCCCCCGGGACTACCACTGAAGCTTTCTTT,CASSELSPGTTTEAFF
TRBV12-3/TRBV12-4,12,NA,TRBJ1-1,NA,TGTGCCAGCAGTGACAGGAACACTGAAGCTTTCTTT,CASSDRNTEAFF
TRBV6-1,12,many,TRBJ1-2,NA,TGTGCCAGCAGTGACAGGATCTATGGCTACACCTTC,CASSDRIYGYTF
TRBV12-3/TRBV12-4,16,NA,TRBJ1-3,NA,TGTGCCAGCACCCCCAACGTCCCGGGCAGGGTTGACACCATATATTTT,CASTPNVPGRVDTIYF